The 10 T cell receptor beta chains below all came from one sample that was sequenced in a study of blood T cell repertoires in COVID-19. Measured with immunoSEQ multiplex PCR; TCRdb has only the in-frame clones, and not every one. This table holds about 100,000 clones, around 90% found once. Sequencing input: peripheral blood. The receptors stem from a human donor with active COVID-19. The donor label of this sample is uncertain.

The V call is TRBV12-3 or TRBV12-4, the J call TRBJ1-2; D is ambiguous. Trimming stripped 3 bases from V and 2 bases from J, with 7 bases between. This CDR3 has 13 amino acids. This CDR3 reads CASSLAENYGYTF. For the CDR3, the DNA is TGTGCCAGCAGTTTGGCGGAGAACTATGGCTACACCTTC.

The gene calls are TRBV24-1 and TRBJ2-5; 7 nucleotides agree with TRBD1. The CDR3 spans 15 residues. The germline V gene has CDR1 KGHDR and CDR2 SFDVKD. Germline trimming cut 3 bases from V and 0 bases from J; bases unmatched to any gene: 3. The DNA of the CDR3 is TGTGCCACCAGTGATCCGGACAGGTACCAAGAGACCCAGTACTTC. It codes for CATSDPDRYQETQYF.

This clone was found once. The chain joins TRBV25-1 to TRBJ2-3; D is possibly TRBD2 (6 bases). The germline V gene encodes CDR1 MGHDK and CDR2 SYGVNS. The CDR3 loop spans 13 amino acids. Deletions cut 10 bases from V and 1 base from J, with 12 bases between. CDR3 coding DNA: TGTGCCACCCGGGGGAGCGGCACAGATACGCAGTATTTT. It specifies CATRGSGTDTQYF.

The CDR3 loop is CASTTQGSHSPLHF. For the CDR3, the DNA is TGTGCCAGCACCACTCAGGGGAGCCATTCACCCCTCCACTTT. The chain couples TRBV2 to TRBJ1-6; D perhaps matches TRBD1 (6 bases). Per the germline V gene, CDR1 is SNHLY and CDR2 is FYNNEI. This CDR3 has 14 residues. V lost 7 bases to trimming and J lost 8 bases, with 15 bases between them. Using reference TRBV2 and TRBJ1-6 for the parts outside the CDR3, the full variable domain is EPEVTQTPSHQVTQMGQEVILRCVPISNHLYFYWYRQILGQKVEFLVSFYNNEISEKSEIFDDQFSVERPDGSNFTLKIRSTKLEDSAMYFCASTTQGSHSPLHFGNGTRLTVT.

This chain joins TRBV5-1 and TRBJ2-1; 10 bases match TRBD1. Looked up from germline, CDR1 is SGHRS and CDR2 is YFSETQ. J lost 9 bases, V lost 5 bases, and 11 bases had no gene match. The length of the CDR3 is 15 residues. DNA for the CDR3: TGCGCCAGCAGAGCTAGCCGGGACAGGGGAGGTGAGCAGTTCTTC. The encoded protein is CASRASRDRGGEQFF.

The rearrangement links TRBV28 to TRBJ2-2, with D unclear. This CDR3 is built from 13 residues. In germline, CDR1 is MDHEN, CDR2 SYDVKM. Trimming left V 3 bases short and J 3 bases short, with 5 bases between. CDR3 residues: CASSLRYTGELFF. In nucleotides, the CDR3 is TGTGCCAGCAGTTTGAGGTACACCGGGGAGCTGTTTTTT.

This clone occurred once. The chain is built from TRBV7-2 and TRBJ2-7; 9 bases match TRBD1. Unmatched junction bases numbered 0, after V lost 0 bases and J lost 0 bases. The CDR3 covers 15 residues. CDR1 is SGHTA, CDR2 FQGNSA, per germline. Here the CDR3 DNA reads TGTGCCAGCAGCTTAGCGACAGGGGGCTCCTACGAGCAGTACTTC. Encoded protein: CASSLATGGSYEQYF. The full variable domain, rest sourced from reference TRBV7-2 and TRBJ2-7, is GAGVSQSPSNKVTEKGKDVELRCDPISGHTALYWYRQSLGQGLEFLIYFQGNSAPDKSGLPSDRFSAERTGGSVSTLTIQRTQQEDSAVYLCASSLATGGSYEQYFGPGTRLTVT.

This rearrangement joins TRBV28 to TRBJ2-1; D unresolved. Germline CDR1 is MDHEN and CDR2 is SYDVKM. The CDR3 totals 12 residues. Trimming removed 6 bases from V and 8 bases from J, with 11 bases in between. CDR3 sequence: CASSRSLDEQFF. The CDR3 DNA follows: TGTGCCAGCAGCCGGTCTCTCGATGAGCAGTTCTTC.

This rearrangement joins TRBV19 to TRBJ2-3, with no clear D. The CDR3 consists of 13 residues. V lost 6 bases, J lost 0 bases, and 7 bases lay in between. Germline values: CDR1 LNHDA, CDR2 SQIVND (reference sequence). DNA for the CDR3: TGTGCCAGTAGCCAGGCAAGCACAGATACGCAGTATTTT. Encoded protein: CASSQASTDTQYF. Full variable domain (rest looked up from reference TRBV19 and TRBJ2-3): DGGITQSPKYLFRKEGQNVTLSCEQNLNHDAMYWYRQDPGQGLRLIYYSQIVNDFQKGDIAEGYSVSREKKESFPLTVTSAQKNPTAFYLCASSQASTDTQYFGPGTRLTVL.

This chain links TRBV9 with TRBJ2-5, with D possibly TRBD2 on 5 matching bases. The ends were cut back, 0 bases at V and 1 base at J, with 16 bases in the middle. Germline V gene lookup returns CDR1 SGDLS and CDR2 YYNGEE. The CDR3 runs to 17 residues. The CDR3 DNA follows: TGTGCCAGCAGCGTAGATCCCCCACTTGAGGGCCAAGAGACCCAGTACTTC. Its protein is CASSVDPPLEGQETQYF.